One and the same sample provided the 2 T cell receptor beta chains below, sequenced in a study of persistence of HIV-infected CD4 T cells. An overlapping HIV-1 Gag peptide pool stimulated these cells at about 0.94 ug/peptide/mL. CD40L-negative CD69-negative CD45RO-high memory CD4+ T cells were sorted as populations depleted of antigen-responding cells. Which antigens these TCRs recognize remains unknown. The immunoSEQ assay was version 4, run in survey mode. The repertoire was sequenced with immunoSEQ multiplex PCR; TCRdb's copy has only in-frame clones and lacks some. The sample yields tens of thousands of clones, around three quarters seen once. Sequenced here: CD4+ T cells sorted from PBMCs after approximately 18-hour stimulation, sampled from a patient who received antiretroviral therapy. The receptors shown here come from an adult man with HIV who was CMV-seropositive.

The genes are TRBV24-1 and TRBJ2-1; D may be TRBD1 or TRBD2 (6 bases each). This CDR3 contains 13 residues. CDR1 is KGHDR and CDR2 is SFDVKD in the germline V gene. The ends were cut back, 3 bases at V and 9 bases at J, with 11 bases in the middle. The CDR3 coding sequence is TGTGCCACCAGTGATCGGGGGCGATCTGAGCAGTTCTTC. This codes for CATSDRGRSEQFF.

The chain's CDR3 is CSERREDTQYF. The CDR3 DNA sequence: TGCAGTGAGAGGAGGGAAGATACGCAGTATTTT. V is TRBV20-1 and J is TRBJ2-3, with a tentative D call TRBD2 (6 bases). This CDR3 spans 11 amino acids. Between the trimmed V and J ends, which lost 7 bases and 5 bases, there was a span of 10 bases. Germline V lookup: CDR1 DFQATT, CDR2 SNEGSKA (reference sequence).